The present T cell receptor beta chain was sequenced within a study of blood T cell repertoires in COVID-19. Measured with immunoSEQ multiplex PCR; TCRdb has only the in-frame clones, and not every one. Among 160,000 or so clones listed, around four fifths were seen once. This CDR3 comprises 14 residues. CDR1 and CDR2 (germline): SEHNR, FQNEAQ (reference sequence). The V end was cut by 5 bases, the J end by 4 bases, with 14 bases between. The sample was PBMCs or T cells enriched from blood (not recorded which). The V call is TRBV7-9, the J call TRBJ2-5, with D possibly matching TRBD2 (7 bases). The origin of this receptor is a woman aged 45 to 65 who had recovered from COVID-19. The CDR3 nucleotides are TGTGCCAGCAGCCATAGGGGGGGTTTAGAGACCCAGTACTTC. Amino acids: CASSHRGGLETQYF.